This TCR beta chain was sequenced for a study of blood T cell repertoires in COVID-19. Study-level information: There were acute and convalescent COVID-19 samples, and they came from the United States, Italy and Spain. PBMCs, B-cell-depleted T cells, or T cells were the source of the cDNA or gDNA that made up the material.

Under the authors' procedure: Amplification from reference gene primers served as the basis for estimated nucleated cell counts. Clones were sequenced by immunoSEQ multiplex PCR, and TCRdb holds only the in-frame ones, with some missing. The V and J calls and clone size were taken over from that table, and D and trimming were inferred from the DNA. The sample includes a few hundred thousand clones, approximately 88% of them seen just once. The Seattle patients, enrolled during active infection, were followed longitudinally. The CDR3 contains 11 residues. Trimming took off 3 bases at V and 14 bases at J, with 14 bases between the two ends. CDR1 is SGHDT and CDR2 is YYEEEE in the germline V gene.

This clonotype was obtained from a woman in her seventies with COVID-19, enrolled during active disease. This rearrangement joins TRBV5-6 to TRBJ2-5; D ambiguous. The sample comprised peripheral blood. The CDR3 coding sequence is TGTGCCAGCAGCTCCCGAATGGCCCTTTACTTC. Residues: CASSSRMALYF.